This is a list of T cell receptor beta chains from one sample in a study of T-cell memory formation after mild COVID-19. TCRdb re-called the 5' RACE reads through MiXCR, storing one row per CDR3 protein. The sample has 65,000 to 100,000 distinct CDR3 sequences; around 13% are singletons. The sequenced material came from PBMCs or a T cell subset sorted from them (not recorded which). The receptors derive from a man between 18 and 35 years old who had mild COVID-19 (a few samples of this study predate the infection). Cell type and time point are not known. Both conserved end residues are trimmed from each CDR3.

v_call	cdr3_aa
TRBV30	AWSGGRGEAF
TRBV4-3	ASSQDQTVWNTEAF
TRBV20-1	SAKVLAVGGELF
TRBV4-2	ASSQAGTSGYNEQF
TRBV7-2	ASSPTDYNEQF
TRBV7-9	ASSSRLDTTGELF
TRBV29-1	SVVGLQADTQY
TRBV5-1	ASSSGGEQY
TRBV20-1	SAPVPQPGPRRGSPLH
TRBV4-1	ASNGPGRGPEGYT
TRBV5-5	ASSFRDRDMDTQY
TRBV4-1	ASSQAITGSKNIQY
TRBV20-1	SARGIDTGELF
TRBV6-6	ASTSRVGWAPYNEQF
TRBV7-9	ASSTPGTSGSEQY
TRBV7-9	ASSPTGGEANYGYT
TRBV18	ASSPASGGAQDTQY
TRBV15	ATSLFGFGELF
TRBV4-3	ASSQGANPGEQF
TRBV19	ASSIGGLNTGAF
TRBV27	ASSGTGGRNEQY
TRBV27	ASSSSGTGDYEQY
TRBV6-5	ASRLGTVSEAF
TRBV15	ATSLGPGAGELF
TRBV6-2/TRBV6-3	ASSLVRTGYETQY
TRBV9	ASSVYRGSTDTQY
TRBV6-2/TRBV6-3	ASSYRDRKDETQY
TRBV4-1	ASSQVGGDSHYGYT
TRBV15	ATRGANTIY
TRBV7-9	ASSLGPGLAKNIQY
TRBV5-1	ASSLGAGGRSGNTIY
TRBV27	ASSLFGLGWTGTKETQY
TRBV4-1	ASSQITGQFSEQF
TRBV12-3/TRBV12-4	ASRTGGITGAF
TRBV7-8	ASSLVWPSRSQPQH
TRBV7-2	ASNEGAINEQF
TRBV20-1	SAPDRGLNTEAF
TRBV9	ASSPSPRTSGTDTQY
TRBV4-2	ASSQGESRLAPYNEQF
TRBV11-2	ASSFSGTIDTQY
TRBV4-2	ASSQDNGGPNEQF
TRBV7-3	ASSPYWGGPQH
TRBV7-9	ASSLRGNNSPLH
TRBV3-1	ASSLFREGNLDTQY
TRBV11-1	ASSSSGNRNEQF
TRBV4-1	ASSQEIGDSQPQH
TRBV3-1	ASSQEGDGVNQPQH
TRBV7-9	ASRIGVQETQY
TRBV5-5	ASKEGGPFYT
TRBV7-2	ASSAGTSNEQF
TRBV7-2	ASSLTLAGGLKDTQY